The clone carrying this T cell receptor (beta chain) was found a few times. The antigen remains undetermined. These data come from a study of radiotherapy plus CTLA-4 blockade in lung cancer. Findings and limits, study-wide: Blood-borne expansion of tumor-derived TCR clones followed radiotherapy plus ipilimumab.

The V and J ends lost 4 bases and 9 bases, in that order; junction bases with no gene match: 5. Germline V gene lookup returns CDR1 SGHTA and CDR2 FQGNSA. CDR3 length equals 15 residues. Clones were sequenced by immunoSEQ multiplex PCR, and TCRdb holds only the in-frame ones, with some missing. Counted here are fewer than 50,000 clones, roughly 65% occurring once; the ten biggest clones make up about 18%. The chain recombines TRBV7-2 with TRBJ2-1, with 14 bases identical to TRBD2. Material: peripheral blood, obtained from a patient treated with radiotherapy plus ipilimumab. The receptor comes from a human donor with non-small cell lung cancer who had a partial response to radiotherapy plus ipilimumab. The CDR3 loop is CASSSVGTSGGEQFF. CDR3 bases: TGTGCCAGCAGCTCCGTGGGGACTAGCGGGGGTGAGCAGTTCTTC.